One sample yielded the 20 T cell receptor beta chains listed below, sequenced in a study of molecular identifiers for immune sequencing clone quantification. TCRdb passed the PCR reads through MiXCR, listing each CDR3 protein once. The sample has about 500,000 distinct CDR3 sequences; 20% to 25% are singletons. The sample consisted of naive CD8+ T cells from blood, with Jurkat cell RNA spiked in. Sample subset: FACS-sorted CD8+CD4-CCR7+CD45RA+ naive T cells. Receptors originate from a human donor in good health. Some libraries in this study had Jurkat cell RNA spiked in.

The gene calls are TRBV19 and TRBJ1-4; unclear D gene. Per germline, CDR1 LNHDA and CDR2 SQIVND (reference sequence). The V gene lost 1 base and the J gene lost 6 bases, with 9 bases spanning the gap. CDR3 length: 14 residues. The CDR3 sequence is CASSIGGGDEKLFF. In nucleotides, the CDR3 is TGTGCCAGTAGTATAGGGGGTGGAGATGAAAAACTGTTTTTT.

On this clonotype itself: The junction differs from germline at one of its ends, possibly a read error. CDR3 bases: TGCGCCAGCGGCTTTGAGGGAAGCTCCTACAATGAGCAGTTCTTC. Translated: CASGFEGSSYNEQFF. The chain is built from TRBV5-1 and TRBJ2-1, with D possibly being TRBD2 (5 bases). The CDR3 covers 15 residues. Per germline, CDR1 SGHRS and CDR2 YFSETQ.

Of note for this clonotype: It may be a read error: a sequence one base away is much more abundant. The chain uses TRBV19 and TRBJ2-2; D gene unclear. Germline V gene lookup returns CDR1 LNHDA and CDR2 SQIVND (reference sequence). The length of the CDR3 is 11 residues. CDR3 coding DNA: TGTGCCGGTAGTATACCCGGGGAGCTGTTTTTT. It is translated as CAGSIPGELFF.

This clonotype came up many times. An end of the junction does not agree with germline; a read error may underlie this. This chain connects TRBV10-2 to TRBJ2-3, with D perhaps assigned TRBD1 or TRBD2 (6 bases each). This CDR3 comprises 15 residues. Germline V gene sequence: CDR1 WSHSY, CDR2 SAAADI. The CDR3 region has the DNA TGTGCCAGCAGTGAGGGGGGATCTAGCACAGATACGCAGTATTTT. Its protein product is CASSEGGSSTDTQYF.

This clonotype was recorded at least ten times. V and J are TRBV24-1 and TRBJ2-7; no reliable D call. Trimming stripped 10 bases from V and 0 bases from J, with 9 bases between. This CDR3 is 12 amino acids long. Germline-derived CDR1 and CDR2 are KGHDR and SFDVKD. This chain's CDR3 is CATRASSYEQYF. In DNA form, the CDR3 reads TGTGCCACAAGGGCCAGCTCCTACGAGCAGTACTTC.

As regards this clonotype: Since a much larger clone is just one base distant, this may be a read error. V is TRBV4-3 and J is TRBJ1-4, with D unresolved. The CDR3 covers 17 residues. The germline CDR1 and CDR2 sequences are LGHNA and YSLEER. The DNA for the CDR3 is TGCGCCAGCAGCCAAGACGGTGCGGGGTCAACTAATGAAAAACCGTTTTTT. Amino acid sequence: CASSQDGAGSTNEKPFF.

A few counts support this clonotype. The rearrangement uses TRBV5-6 and TRBJ2-7; D is ambiguous. Deletions cut 4 bases from V and 0 bases from J, with 14 bases between. Germline values: CDR1 SGHDT, CDR2 YYEEEE. The CDR3 loop spans 15 amino acids. The CDR3 DNA sequence: TGTGCCAGCAGCGGATCTCCACAAAGCTCCTACGAGCAGTACTTC. Its translation is CASSGSPQSSYEQYF.

This clonotype was counted at least ten times. The chain links TRBV5-1 to TRBJ2-6, with D hard to call. Germline lookup yields CDR1 SGHRS and CDR2 YFSETQ. V gave up 4 bases and J gave up 0 bases, with 5 bases separating them. There are 14 residues in the CDR3. In DNA form, the CDR3 reads TGCGCCAGCAGCCTGTACTCTGGGGCCAACGTCCTGACTTTC. Amino acids: CASSLYSGANVLTF.

The rearrangement links TRBV2 to TRBJ2-3; D is possibly TRBD1 or TRBD2 (5 bases each). The CDR3 contains 15 residues. The ends were cut back, 6 bases at V and 3 bases at J, with 16 bases in the middle. CDR1 is SNHLY, CDR2 FYNNEI, per germline. The CDR3 DNA reads TGTGCCAGCAGCGCGGGCTGGGGACCAACAGATACGCAGTATTTT. Translation: CASSAGWGPTDTQYF. Complete variable domain (other parts from reference TRBV2 and TRBJ2-3): EPEVTQTPSHQVTQMGQEVILRCVPISNHLYFYWYRQILGQKVEFLVSFYNNEISEKSEIFDDQFSVERPDGSNFTLKIRSTKLEDSAMYFCASSAGWGPTDTQYFGPGTRLTVL.

Many counts were recorded for this clonotype. This chain uses TRBV19 with TRBJ1-1, with D possibly TRBD1 on 6 matching bases. The CDR3 is 15 amino acids. The germline CDR1 and CDR2 sequences are LNHDA and SQIVND (reference sequence). The ends were cut back, 3 bases at V and 5 bases at J, with 16 bases in the middle. In nucleotides, the CDR3 is TGTGCCAGTAGTATTGGGACAACGGGGAGTACTGAAGCTTTCTTT. This codes for CASSIGTTGSTEAFF. The variable domain in full, with the rest retrieved from reference TRBV19 and TRBJ1-1, is DGGITQSPKYLFRKEGQNVTLSCEQNLNHDAMYWYRQDPGQGLRLIYYSQIVNDFQKGDIAEGYSVSREKKESFPLTVTSAQKNPTAFYLCASSIGTTGSTEAFFGQGTRLTVV.

This clonotype was observed a handful of times. The chain employs TRBV10-3 and TRBJ2-5; the match to TRBD1 covers 7 bases. Per the germline V gene, CDR1 is ENHRY and CDR2 is SYGVKD. With 10 bases clipped from V and 3 bases from J, the junction kept 14 bases outside the gene matches. This CDR3 spans 15 amino acids. The DNA of the CDR3 is TGTGCCACCGCCGACAGGGTGGAGATCGAAGAGACCCAGTACTTC. Encoded protein: CATADRVEIEETQYF.

This clonotype has at least ten counts. The chain carries TRBV7-9 and TRBJ1-2, with no clear D. Per germline, CDR1 SEHNR and CDR2 FQNEAQ (reference sequence). The CDR3 covers 13 residues. Trimming left V 5 bases short and J 7 bases short, with 14 bases between. The CDR3 nucleotides are TGTGCCAGCAGCCCTATTTTGGGTGCTGGCTACACCTTC. Translating gives CASSPILGAGYTF.

As regards this clonotype: At one of its ends the junction is not consistent with the germline gene, which may arise from a read error. The rearrangement links TRBV4-1 to TRBJ2-7, with 8 bases lining up with TRBD2. The germline V gene has CDR1 MGHRA and CDR2 YSYEKL. The CDR3 has 15 residues. The CDR3 region has the DNA TGCGCCAGCAGCCCCACCGGGACTAGTGACTACGAGCGGTACTTC. Residues: CASSPTGTSDYERYF.

This rearrangement joins TRBV5-6 to TRBJ2-1; the match to TRBD2 covers 7 bases. Germline CDR1 reads SGHDT; CDR2 reads YYEEEE. J was trimmed by 3 bases and V by 0 bases; bases with no gene match: 6. This CDR3 is built from 16 residues. CDR3 residues: CASSLAPAGFYNEQFF. The DNA of the CDR3 is TGTGCCAGCAGCTTGGCCCCAGCGGGATTCTACAATGAGCAGTTCTTC.

As concerns this clonotype: The germline gene is not matched at one end of the junction; a read error may be the cause. V usage is TRBV9 and J usage is TRBJ1-3; TRBD1 is a possible D gene (6 bases). The CDR3 runs to 16 residues. The germline gives CDR1 SGDLS, CDR2 YYNGEE. This CDR3 is CASSAGAGVAGDTIYF. CDR3 DNA: TGTGCCAGCAGCGCAGGAGCAGGGGTGGCTGGAGACACCATATATTTT.

The chain recombines TRBV9 with TRBJ2-2; D may match TRBD1 or TRBD2 (5 bases each). The CDR3 has 13 residues. With 4 bases removed from V and 5 bases from J, the gap between germline ends came to 9 bases. The V gene's germline CDR1 is SGDLS and CDR2 YYNGEE. CDR3 bases: TGTGCCAGCAGCTGGGGGTTAACCGGGGAGCTGTTTTTT. The encoded protein is CASSWGLTGELFF.

This clonotype was counted many times. The rearrangement links TRBV27 to TRBJ2-7; 7 positions agree with TRBD1. The CDR3 consists of 15 residues. Germline CDR1 reads MNHEY; CDR2 reads SMNVEV (reference sequence). The J segment lost 0 bases and the V segment lost 2 bases, leaving 4 bases of the junction unmatched. CDR3 protein: CASSLAGTASYEQYF. The CDR3 region has the DNA TGTGCCAGCAGTTTAGCCGGGACAGCCTCCTACGAGCAGTACTTC.

This clonotype turned up a few times. The chain employs TRBV9 and TRBJ2-1, with D perhaps TRBD1 (6 bases). The V end lost 5 bases, the J end lost 0 bases, and 15 bases lay between the germline ends. The CDR3 length is 16 residues. In germline, CDR1 is SGDLS, CDR2 YYNGEE. CDR3 sequence (DNA): TGTGCCAGCAGTAACAGGGCCGCGAGCTCCTACAATGAGCAGTTCTTC. The encoded protein is CASSNRAASSYNEQFF.

As regards this clonotype: A clone one base away is much larger, so this may be a read error. This rearrangement joins TRBV28 to TRBJ2-2; no reliable D call. The germline V gene encodes CDR1 MDHEN and CDR2 SYDVKM. This CDR3 comprises 14 residues. V lost 7 bases to trimming and J lost 4 bases, with 13 bases between them. The CDR3 loop is CASTLARFTGELFF. The CDR3 DNA is TGTGCCAGCACTCTGGCTAGATTCACCGGGGAGCTGTTTTTT.

As to this clonotype: A clone one base away is much larger, so this may be a read error. J is TRBJ2-5 and V is TRBV7-9; D ambiguous. V was clipped by 10 bases and J by 1 base, with 13 bases between them. Germline V CDR1 and CDR2: SEHNR, FQNEAQ (reference sequence). CDR3 length: 13 amino acids. The DNA of the CDR3 is TGTGCCACCCGCAAGAGCCTCCAAGAGACCCAGTACTTC. This sequence encodes CATRKSLQETQYF.